This T cell receptor beta chain was recorded in a study of siplizumab effects on memory and regulatory T cells. This table comes from immunoSEQ multiplex PCR, and its TCRdb copy is limited to in-frame clones, with some not included. The data hold 100,000 to 120,000 clones, with roughly 92% observed a single time. Germline V gene data show CDR1 as LNHDA and CDR2 as SQIVND (reference sequence). Between the trimmed V and J ends, which lost 10 bases and 1 base, there was a span of 19 bases. CDR3 length equals 15 residues. The TCR sequence derives from a human donor in good health. The chain is built from TRBV19 and TRBJ1-1; tentative D call: TRBD1 (6 bases). The sequencing input was CD4+ T cells sorted from blood. For the CDR3, the DNA is TGTGCCACCGCTACAGGGAGGGTAAAGAACACTGAAGCTTTCTTT. It yields the protein CATATGRVKNTEAFF.